The entry that follows covers one T cell receptor beta chain sequence. Only in-frame clones appear in the TCRdb table, and some are missing; sequencing was by immunoSEQ multiplex PCR. This sample carries hundreds of thousands of clones, roughly 87% of them seen once, and the ten largest clones take roughly 0.8%. From germline, CDR1 is KGHDR and CDR2 SFDVKD. Losses at the gene ends were 0 bases for V and 6 bases for J; bases not matched to a gene: 0. The CDR3 totals 14 residues. The data belong to a study of blood T cell repertoires in COVID-19. The receptor was isolated from a young woman with acute or convalescent COVID-19. The chain joins TRBV24-1 to TRBJ2-2; 7 nucleotides match TRBD1. The specimen sequenced was peripheral blood. The CDR3 loop is CATSDLGQAGELFF. The CDR3 coding sequence is TGTGCCACCAGTGATTTGGGACAGGCCGGGGAGCTGTTTTTT.